This TCR beta chain came from a study of blood T cell repertoires in COVID-19. Per the original data handling: Amplifying reference gene primers gave estimates of nucleated cell counts. The method was immunoSEQ multiplex PCR; TCRdb's version includes in-frame clones alone and lacks a portion of them. Clone size and V and J calls were adopted from that table, with D and trimming inferred from the DNA. This sample has 120,000 to 150,000 clones, with roughly three quarters found just once. Germline lookup yields CDR1 SGHRS and CDR2 YFSETQ. Trimming removed 1 base at V and 3 bases at J, with 13 bases between. The CDR3 has 16 amino acids.

The sample comprised peripheral blood. The sequence was obtained from a man aged 50 to 60 with active or convalescent COVID-19. The rearrangement uses TRBV5-1 and TRBJ2-2, with D tentatively TRBD2 (6 bases). In DNA form, the CDR3 reads TGCGCCAGCAGCTTGCTAAGCGGGTCAGACACCGGGGAGCTGTTTTTT. Its translation is CASSLLSGSDTGELFF.